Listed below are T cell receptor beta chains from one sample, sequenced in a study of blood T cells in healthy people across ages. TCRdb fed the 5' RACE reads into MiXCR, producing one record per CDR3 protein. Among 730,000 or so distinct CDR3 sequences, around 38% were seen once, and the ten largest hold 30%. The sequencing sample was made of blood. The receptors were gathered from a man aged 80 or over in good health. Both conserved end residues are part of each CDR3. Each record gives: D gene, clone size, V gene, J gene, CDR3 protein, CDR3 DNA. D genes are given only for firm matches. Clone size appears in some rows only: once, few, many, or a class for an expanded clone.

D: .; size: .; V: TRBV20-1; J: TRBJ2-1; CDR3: CSARVGNYNEQFF; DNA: TGCAGTGCTAGAGTGGGGAATTACAATGAGCAGTTCTTC
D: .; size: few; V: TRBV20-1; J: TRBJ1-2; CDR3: CSAGNSLQSNYGYTF; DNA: TGCAGTGCCGGTAACAGTTTACAGTCTAACTATGGCTACACCTTC
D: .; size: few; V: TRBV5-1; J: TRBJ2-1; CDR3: CASSRGGGDNEQFF; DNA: TGCGCCAGCAGCAGGGGAGGGGGGGACAATGAGCAGTTCTTC
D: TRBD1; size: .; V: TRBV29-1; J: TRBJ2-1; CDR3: CSTPGQGFNEQFF; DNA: TGCAGCACTCCGGGACAGGGGTTCAATGAGCAGTTCTTC
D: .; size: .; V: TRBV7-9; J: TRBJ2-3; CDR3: CASSLLVDTQYF; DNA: TGTGCCAGCAGCTTACTTGTCGATACGCAGTATTTT
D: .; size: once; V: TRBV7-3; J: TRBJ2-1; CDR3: CASSETRGNEQFF; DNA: TGTGCCAGCAGCGAAACGCGAGGAAATGAGCAGTTCTTC
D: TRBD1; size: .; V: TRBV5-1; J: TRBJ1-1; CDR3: CASSMDRGGTEAFF; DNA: TGCGCCAGCAGCATGGACAGGGGAGGTACTGAAGCTTTCTTT
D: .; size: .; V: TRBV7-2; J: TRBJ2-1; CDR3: CASSLSRGSYNEQFF; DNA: TGTGCCAGCAGCTTAAGCAGGGGCTCCTACAATGAGCAGTTCTTC
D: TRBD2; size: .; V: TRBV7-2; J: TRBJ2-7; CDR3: CGSGALAGNYEQYF; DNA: TGTGGCAGCGGTGCGTTAGCGGGGAACTACGAGCAGTACTTC
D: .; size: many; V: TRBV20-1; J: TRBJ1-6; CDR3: CSARGAVPDSPLHF; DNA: TGCAGTGCTAGGGGTGCGGTTCCGGATTCACCCCTCCACTTT
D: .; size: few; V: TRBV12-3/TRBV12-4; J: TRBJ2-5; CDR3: CASSRTAVGTQYF; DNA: TGTGCCAGCAGCAGGACAGCCGTGGGGACCCAGTACTTC
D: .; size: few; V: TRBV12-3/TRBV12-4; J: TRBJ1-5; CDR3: CASSLRVGTANQPQHF; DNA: TGTGCCAGCAGTTTACGTGTGGGGACTGCAAATCAGCCCCAGCATTTT
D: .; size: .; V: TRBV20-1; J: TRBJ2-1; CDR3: CSAPWGAVNEQFF; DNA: TGCAGTGCTCCATGGGGGGCGGTCAATGAGCAGTTCTTC
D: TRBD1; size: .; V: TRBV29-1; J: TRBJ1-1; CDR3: CSGTGDSDEAFF; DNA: TGCAGCGGGACTGGGGACAGCGACGAAGCTTTCTTT
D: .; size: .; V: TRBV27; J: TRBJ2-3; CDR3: CASRPNGPIRATDTQYF; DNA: TGTGCCAGCAGACCTAACGGACCCATCAGGGCCACAGATACGCAGTATTTT
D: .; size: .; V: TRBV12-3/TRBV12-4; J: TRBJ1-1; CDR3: CASSPGGEGNTEAFF; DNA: TGTGCCAGCAGCCCCGGGGGCGAGGGGAACACTGAAGCTTTCTTT
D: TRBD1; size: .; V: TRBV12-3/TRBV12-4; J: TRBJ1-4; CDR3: CASRHRGNNEKLFF; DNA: TGTGCCAGCAGACACAGGGGTAATAATGAAAAACTGTTTTTT
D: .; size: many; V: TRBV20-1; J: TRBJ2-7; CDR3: CSANLAREQYF; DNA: TGCAGTGCCAACCTAGCCCGCGAGCAGTACTTC
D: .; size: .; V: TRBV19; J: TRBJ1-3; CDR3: CASSDTGSGNTIYF; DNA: TGTGCCAGTAGTGACACCGGCTCTGGAAACACCATATATTTT
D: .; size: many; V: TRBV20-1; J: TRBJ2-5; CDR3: CSARDRLARETQYF; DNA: TGCAGTGCTAGAGATAGGCTAGCCAGGGAGACCCAGTACTTC
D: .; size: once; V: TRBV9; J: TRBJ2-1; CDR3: CASTGLENNEQFF; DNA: TGTGCCAGCACGGGACTGGAGAACAATGAGCAGTTCTTC
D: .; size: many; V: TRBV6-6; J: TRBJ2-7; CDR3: CASSYGAQSSYEQYF; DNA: TGTGCCAGCAGTTACGGCGCGCAAAGCTCCTACGAGCAGTACTTC
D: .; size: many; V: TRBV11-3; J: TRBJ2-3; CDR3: CASSLGTQTTDTQYF; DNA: TGTGCCAGCAGCTTAGGGACGCAGACCACAGATACGCAGTATTTT
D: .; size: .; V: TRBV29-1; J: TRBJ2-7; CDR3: CSHTGKTAGEQYF; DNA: TGCAGCCACACGGGAAAAACTGCTGGCGAGCAGTACTTC
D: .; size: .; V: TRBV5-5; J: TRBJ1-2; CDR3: CASSPPKYYGYTF; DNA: TGTGCCAGCAGCCCTCCAAAATACTATGGCTACACCTTC
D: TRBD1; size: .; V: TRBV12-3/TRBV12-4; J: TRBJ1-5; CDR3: CASTSGTEPNQPQHF; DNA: TGTGCCAGCACATCCGGGACAGAACCCAATCAGCCCCAGCATTTT
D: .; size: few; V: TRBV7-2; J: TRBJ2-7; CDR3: CASSAQGLGYEQYF; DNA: TGTGCCAGCAGCGCACAGGGCTTGGGATACGAGCAGTACTTC